Listed below are T cell receptor beta chains from one sample, sequenced in a study of blood T cell repertoires in COVID-19. Assay: immunoSEQ multiplex PCR; the TCRdb copy retains only in-frame clones and omits some. Of approximately 87,000 clones detected, roughly 80% appear once; the ten largest clones hold roughly 16%. The sequencing input was peripheral blood. These receptors were collected from a woman of 80 years or more with acute or convalescent COVID-19. CDR3s include the opening cysteine and the closing phenylalanine or tryptophan. Fields, in order: CDR3 DNA, CDR3 protein, clone size, V gene, D gene, J gene. A D gene is named only where the DNA matches it firmly. Expanded clones get a size class; other rows say once, few or many, or leave the size out.

CDR3 DNA: TGCAGTGCTAGTAGGGGACAGAACACTGAAGCTTTCTTT; CDR3 protein: CSASRGQNTEAFF; clone size: -; V gene: TRBV20-1; D gene: -; J gene: TRBJ1-1
CDR3 DNA: TGTGCCAGCAGCTCACCGGGACAGGGTCCTAGTCAGCAGTACTTC; CDR3 protein: CASSSPGQGPSQQYF; clone size: -; V gene: TRBV5-4; D gene: TRBD1; J gene: TRBJ2-7
CDR3 DNA: TGTGCCAGCATCGGCGGTTCAGTCATTCAGTACTTC; CDR3 protein: CASIGGSVIQYF; clone size: few; V gene: TRBV2; D gene: -; J gene: TRBJ2-4
CDR3 DNA: TGTGCCAGCACCCCAAACAGGCTAGCGGGGGGTGATACGCAGTATTTT; CDR3 protein: CASTPNRLAGGDTQYF; clone size: -; V gene: TRBV2; D gene: TRBD2; J gene: TRBJ2-3
CDR3 DNA: TGTGCCAGCAGTGACTCAAGCGGAAATGGCTACACCTTC; CDR3 protein: CASSDSSGNGYTF; clone size: -; V gene: TRBV6-4; D gene: -; J gene: TRBJ1-2
CDR3 DNA: TGTGCCCTTCAGGGGCGGGGGGGCTTCAGAGATACGCAGTATTTT; CDR3 protein: CALQGRGGFRDTQYF; clone size: -; V gene: TRBV30; D gene: TRBD2; J gene: TRBJ2-3
CDR3 DNA: TGTGCCAGCAGTCAAGGGTGGGCTAGGGGGCAAGAGACCCAGTACTTC; CDR3 protein: CASSQGWARGQETQYF; clone size: -; V gene: TRBV27; D gene: -; J gene: TRBJ2-5
CDR3 DNA: TGTGCCAGCAGCGTGGGGACTTTACCGACCACCGGGGAGCTGTTTTTT; CDR3 protein: CASSVGTLPTTGELFF; clone size: -; V gene: TRBV9; D gene: -; J gene: TRBJ2-2
CDR3 DNA: TGCGCCAGCAGCTTTACAGGGAGCCCACCCTACGAGCAGTACTTC; CDR3 protein: CASSFTGSPPYEQYF; clone size: -; V gene: TRBV5-1; D gene: -; J gene: TRBJ2-7
CDR3 DNA: TGTGCCAGCTCATTAAGACAGGGGATCACCTACGAGCAGTACTTC; CDR3 protein: CASSLRQGITYEQYF; clone size: -; V gene: TRBV18; D gene: TRBD1; J gene: TRBJ2-7
CDR3 DNA: TGTGCCAGCAGCTTTCGGGACAGGGGCAACGAGCAGTACTTC; CDR3 protein: CASSFRDRGNEQYF; clone size: -; V gene: TRBV11-2; D gene: TRBD1; J gene: TRBJ2-7
CDR3 DNA: TGTGCCAGCAGCTCGGAGGGAAACACCATATATTTT; CDR3 protein: CASSSEGNTIYF; clone size: -; V gene: TRBV11-2; D gene: -; J gene: TRBJ1-3
CDR3 DNA: TGTGCCTGGAGTGTTACAGGAATTTACACTGAAGCTTTCTTT; CDR3 protein: CAWSVTGIYTEAFF; clone size: few; V gene: TRBV30; D gene: -; J gene: TRBJ1-1
CDR3 DNA: TGTGCCAGCAGCCACCAGGGGGCGTCTAATGAAAAACTGTTTTTT; CDR3 protein: CASSHQGASNEKLFF; clone size: -; V gene: TRBV5-5; D gene: TRBD1; J gene: TRBJ1-4
CDR3 DNA: TGTGCCAGCAGTTATCCTACCGGGACAGGGAGTTCACATCAGCCCCAGCATTTT; CDR3 protein: CASSYPTGTGSSHQPQHF; clone size: -; V gene: TRBV6-2/TRBV6-3; D gene: TRBD1; J gene: TRBJ1-5
CDR3 DNA: TGTGCCAGCAGTGTCAGGATCACCGGGGAGCTGTTTTTT; CDR3 protein: CASSVRITGELFF; clone size: -; V gene: TRBV2; D gene: -; J gene: TRBJ2-2
CDR3 DNA: TGTGCCAGTAGTATAGCGGCGGGGGGGCCCCAGCATTTT; CDR3 protein: CASSIAAGGPQHF; clone size: -; V gene: TRBV19; D gene: -; J gene: TRBJ1-5
CDR3 DNA: TGTGCCAGCAGTGCAGGGAACAATGAGCAGTTCTTC; CDR3 protein: CASSAGNNEQFF; clone size: -; V gene: TRBV2; D gene: -; J gene: TRBJ2-1
CDR3 DNA: TGTGCCACTCACGGGACATCTGGAAACACCATATATTTT; CDR3 protein: CATHGTSGNTIYF; clone size: -; V gene: TRBV10-3; D gene: -; J gene: TRBJ1-3
CDR3 DNA: TGTGCCAGCTCACCCGGACAGGCCATTAACTATGGCTACACCTTC; CDR3 protein: CASSPGQAINYGYTF; clone size: -; V gene: TRBV18; D gene: TRBD1; J gene: TRBJ1-2
CDR3 DNA: TGTGCCAGTAGTCCGGGGACAGGACGGGGTGAAGCTTTCTTT; CDR3 protein: CASSPGTGRGEAFF; clone size: -; V gene: TRBV19; D gene: TRBD1; J gene: TRBJ1-1
CDR3 DNA: TGTGCCAGCAGCTTAGTAGGGAGGGGCGAGCAGTACTTC; CDR3 protein: CASSLVGRGEQYF; clone size: -; V gene: TRBV7-3; D gene: TRBD2; J gene: TRBJ2-7
CDR3 DNA: TGTGCCAGCATTAGACAGGGGCCCGGGGAGCTGTTTTTT; CDR3 protein: CASIRQGPGELFF; clone size: -; V gene: TRBV12-3/TRBV12-4; D gene: TRBD1; J gene: TRBJ2-2
CDR3 DNA: TGTGCCAGCAGCCCGAATGGACAGGGGGTCTACAATGAGCAGTTCTTC; CDR3 protein: CASSPNGQGVYNEQFF; clone size: -; V gene: TRBV7-2; D gene: TRBD1; J gene: TRBJ2-1
CDR3 DNA: TGTGCCAGCAGCAGGGGGAGCTCCTACGAGCAGTACTTC; CDR3 protein: CASSRGSSYEQYF; clone size: -; V gene: TRBV6-5; D gene: TRBD1; J gene: TRBJ2-7
CDR3 DNA: TGTGCCAGCAGCACGCGGACAGGGGAACTCACAGATACGCAGTATTTT; CDR3 protein: CASSTRTGELTDTQYF; clone size: once; V gene: TRBV11-2; D gene: TRBD1; J gene: TRBJ2-3
CDR3 DNA: TGTGCCAGCAGTTCCCCCCAGGACTCCGAGAAACTCCTCCACTTT; CDR3 protein: CASSSPQDSEKLLHF; clone size: -; V gene: TRBV6-5; D gene: -; J gene: TRBJ1-6
CDR3 DNA: TGTGCCAGCAAAAAGGGTCGCGGGGAAAAACTGTTTTTT; CDR3 protein: CASKKGRGEKLFF; clone size: -; V gene: TRBV27; D gene: -; J gene: TRBJ1-4
CDR3 DNA: TGTGCCACCAGAGGGACAGGGGCGAACACTGAAGCTTTCTTT; CDR3 protein: CATRGTGANTEAFF; clone size: -; V gene: TRBV6-4; D gene: TRBD1; J gene: TRBJ1-1
CDR3 DNA: TGTGCCAGCTCACTTACTAGGACAGGGTCGTTACAGCCCCAGCATTTT; CDR3 protein: CASSLTRTGSLQPQHF; clone size: few; V gene: TRBV18; D gene: TRBD1; J gene: TRBJ1-5
CDR3 DNA: TGTGCCAGCAGGGGGACAGGGGGCGTCACTGAAGCTTTCTTT; CDR3 protein: CASRGTGGVTEAFF; clone size: -; V gene: TRBV2; D gene: TRBD1; J gene: TRBJ1-1
CDR3 DNA: TGTGCCAGCTCTTCCAACGGTGAAAAACTGTTTTTT; CDR3 protein: CASSSNGEKLFF; clone size: -; V gene: TRBV28; D gene: -; J gene: TRBJ1-4
CDR3 DNA: TGTGCCATCAGTCAGGGGGCACCTAATGAAAAACTGTTTTTT; CDR3 protein: CAISQGAPNEKLFF; clone size: once; V gene: TRBV10-3; D gene: TRBD1; J gene: TRBJ1-4
CDR3 DNA: TGTGCCAGCAGTGCCTCGGGAATCACAGATACGCAGTATTTT; CDR3 protein: CASSASGITDTQYF; clone size: -; V gene: TRBV6-6; D gene: -; J gene: TRBJ2-3
CDR3 DNA: TGTGCCAGCAGTGGCCGCGCTAGCGGGGTCTACGAGCAGTACTTC; CDR3 protein: CASSGRASGVYEQYF; clone size: -; V gene: TRBV2; D gene: TRBD2; J gene: TRBJ2-7
CDR3 DNA: TGTGCCAGCAGCCGACCAACCGGGACAGGCTACTCCTACGAGCAGTACTTC; CDR3 protein: CASSRPTGTGYSYEQYF; clone size: -; V gene: TRBV11-2; D gene: TRBD1; J gene: TRBJ2-7
CDR3 DNA: TGTGCCAGCAGCCAAGCCGGACAGGGTTTTATCGGGTATGGCTACACCTTC; CDR3 protein: CASSQAGQGFIGYGYTF; clone size: -; V gene: TRBV3-1/TRBV3-2; D gene: TRBD1; J gene: TRBJ1-2
CDR3 DNA: TGTGCCAGCAGACAATGGGGGGTGGGGAGCTACGAGCAGTACTTC; CDR3 protein: CASRQWGVGSYEQYF; clone size: once; V gene: TRBV11-2; D gene: -; J gene: TRBJ2-7
CDR3 DNA: TGTGCCAGCAGCCAAGTACTAGCGGGGGCCAATGAGCAGTTCTTC; CDR3 protein: CASSQVLAGANEQFF; clone size: -; V gene: TRBV3-1/TRBV3-2; D gene: TRBD2; J gene: TRBJ2-1
CDR3 DNA: TGTGCCAGCAACGCGGGGGGCTCCTACAATGAGCAGTTCTTC; CDR3 protein: CASNAGGSYNEQFF; clone size: -; V gene: TRBV14; D gene: TRBD2; J gene: TRBJ2-1
CDR3 DNA: TGCAGCGTTGGGCCTGGAGAGACCCAGTACTTC; CDR3 protein: CSVGPGETQYF; clone size: -; V gene: TRBV29-1; D gene: -; J gene: TRBJ2-5
CDR3 DNA: TGTGCCAGCAGCTCCCGACAGGGAGGGAACACTGAAGCTTTCTTT; CDR3 protein: CASSSRQGGNTEAFF; clone size: -; V gene: TRBV9; D gene: TRBD1; J gene: TRBJ1-1
CDR3 DNA: TGTGCCAGCAGTATCGATCAGAGGGAAAAACTGTTTTTT; CDR3 protein: CASSIDQREKLFF; clone size: -; V gene: TRBV27; D gene: -; J gene: TRBJ1-4
CDR3 DNA: TGTGCCAGCAGCTTAGCGCGGACAGACTACGAGCAGTACTTC; CDR3 protein: CASSLARTDYEQYF; clone size: -; V gene: TRBV11-1; D gene: -; J gene: TRBJ2-7
CDR3 DNA: TGTGCCAGTACCAATTCACAGGGAAATCAGCCCCAGCATTTT; CDR3 protein: CASTNSQGNQPQHF; clone size: -; V gene: TRBV19; D gene: -; J gene: TRBJ1-5
CDR3 DNA: TGTGCCAGTAGTGATCTAAGGGGGCGAGGGAACACTGAAGCTTTCTTT; CDR3 protein: CASSDLRGRGNTEAFF; clone size: -; V gene: TRBV19; D gene: TRBD1; J gene: TRBJ1-1
CDR3 DNA: TGTGCCAGCAGTGAACAAACAGGTGGGGCTGAAGCTTTCTTT; CDR3 protein: CASSEQTGGAEAFF; clone size: -; V gene: TRBV6-1; D gene: -; J gene: TRBJ1-1
CDR3 DNA: TGTGCCAGCAGACACGATCCAACTAATGAAAAACTGTTTTTT; CDR3 protein: CASRHDPTNEKLFF; clone size: -; V gene: TRBV7-9; D gene: -; J gene: TRBJ1-4
CDR3 DNA: TGTGCCAGCAGTGCATCCGGTTTCAGGGACTACGAGCAGTACTTC; CDR3 protein: CASSASGFRDYEQYF; clone size: -; V gene: TRBV25-1; D gene: -; J gene: TRBJ2-7
CDR3 DNA: TGTGCCAGTAGGCGCAATAGCAATCAGCCCCAGCATTTT; CDR3 protein: CASRRNSNQPQHF; clone size: few; V gene: TRBV19; D gene: -; J gene: TRBJ1-5
CDR3 DNA: TGCGCCAGCAGTCCCCGGGACCCAGGGGCCGTCCGCGAGCAGTACTTC; CDR3 protein: CASSPRDPGAVREQYF; clone size: once; V gene: TRBV23-1; D gene: -; J gene: TRBJ2-7
CDR3 DNA: TGTGCCAGCAGCTTCGCTCCAGGGGGCCGGTACACTGAAGCTTTCTTT; CDR3 protein: CASSFAPGGRYTEAFF; clone size: -; V gene: TRBV11-3; D gene: TRBD1; J gene: TRBJ1-1